This entry lists 26 T cell receptor beta chains sequenced from one sample in a study of sequential checkpoint blockade in melanoma. Treatment reported: randomized to nivolumab then ipilimumab (arm A) or the reverse (arm B). Assay used: immunoSEQ multiplex PCR; TCRdb lists only in-frame clones, some missing. The sample shows under 25,000 clones, around 75% of them seen only once. The source was CD8+ T cells sorted from blood (inferred from file names), collected from a patient given nivolumab and ipilimumab in sequence. Source of these receptors: a human donor with melanoma.

This clone is medium-sized by share. CDR3 region: CASSQGLQLYEQYF. The CDR3, as DNA: TGTGCCAGCAGCCAGGGACTACAACTCTACGAGCAGTACTTC. The chain links TRBV4-2 to TRBJ2-7, with TRBD2 matching over 7 bases. The germline gives CDR1 LGHNA, CDR2 YNFKEQ. The CDR3 loop spans 14 amino acids. The J segment lost 3 bases and the V segment lost 3 bases, leaving 5 bases of the junction unmatched.

The chain uses TRBV19 and TRBJ2-2, with 10 bases that match TRBD2. V was pared by 7 bases and J by 5 bases, with 7 bases of the junction left unmatched. Germline V CDR1 and CDR2: LNHDA, SQIVND (reference sequence). The CDR3 covers 15 residues. The CDR3 DNA sequence: TGTGCCAGTAATTTAGCGGGGGGATTGACCGGGGAGCTGTTTTTT. Its translation is CASNLAGGLTGELFF.

V gene TRBV28 combines with J gene TRBJ2-5, with 7 bases aligning to TRBD2. The DNA end favors TRBJ2-7, so the J call may be wrong. This CDR3 is 15 amino acids long. CDR1 is MDHEN and CDR2 is SYDVKM in the germline V gene. The CDR3 is CASSWSGDFSYEQYF. The CDR3, as DNA: TGTGCCAGCAGTTGGAGCGGGGACTTCTCCTACGAGCAGTACTTC.

The chain joins TRBV4-2 to TRBJ2-7; 9 nucleotides line up with TRBD2. The CDR3 runs 15 residues. V shed 1 base, J shed 2 bases, and the junction held 3 bases outside the gene matches. CDR1 and CDR2 (germline): LGHNA, YNFKEQ. The CDR3 loop reads CASSQGRGGPYEQYF. DNA for the CDR3: TGTGCCAGCAGCCAAGGGCGGGGGGGCCCCTACGAGCAGTACTTC.

The chain joins TRBV28 to TRBJ2-7; 8 bases fit TRBD1. J was trimmed by 5 bases and V by 3 bases; bases with no gene match: 12. In germline, CDR1 is MDHEN, CDR2 SYDVKM. The CDR3 runs to 16 residues. CDR3 bases: TGTGCCAGCAGTTTGGGGACAGGCCTGACTCTGAACGAGCAGTACTTC. Amino acids: CASSLGTGLTLNEQYF. Supplemented by reference TRBV28 and TRBJ2-7, the full variable domain reads DVKVTQSSRYLVKRTGEKVFLECVQDMDHENMFWYRQDPGLGLRLIYFSYDVKMKEKGDIPEGYSVSREKKERFSLILESASTNQTSMYLCASSLGTGLTLNEQYFGPGTRLTVT.

V gene TRBV19 combines with J gene TRBJ2-7; 9 nucleotides align to TRBD2. The V gene end was trimmed by 1 base and the J gene end by 5 bases; junction bases not matched to a gene: 3. Germline V gene sequence: CDR1 LNHDA, CDR2 SQIVND (reference sequence). This CDR3 comprises 14 residues. The CDR3 coding sequence is TGTGCCAGTAGTATAGTAGCGGGAGATGACGAGCAGTACTTC. This gives the protein CASSIVAGDDEQYF. Drawing the rest from reference TRBV19 and TRBJ2-7, the complete variable domain is DGGITQSPKYLFRKEGQNVTLSCEQNLNHDAMYWYRQDPGQGLRLIYYSQIVNDFQKGDIAEGYSVSREKKESFPLTVTSAQKNPTAFYLCASSIVAGDDEQYFGPGTRLTVT.

CDR3 sequence (DNA): TGTGCCAGCAGCTTAAGGACTAGCGTTCCTGAGAAGCAGTACTTC. It specifies CASSLRTSVPEKQYF. The rearrangement links TRBV7-8 to TRBJ2-7; 9 nucleotides line up with TRBD2. The J segment lost 8 bases and the V segment lost 2 bases, leaving 10 bases of the junction unmatched. Germline V gene sequence: CDR1 SGHVS, CDR2 FQNEAQ. CDR3 length: 15 residues.

The chain uses TRBV2 and TRBJ2-7; no reliable D call. This CDR3 has 11 residues. The V gene lost 8 bases and the J gene lost 3 bases, with 8 bases spanning the gap. Germline lookup yields CDR1 SNHLY and CDR2 FYNNEI. CDR3 DNA sequence: TGTGCCAGCGGCCAGATCTACGAGCAGTACTTC. This sequence encodes CASGQIYEQYF.

This clone came up once. The chain links TRBV28 to TRBJ2-5; weak D call: TRBD1 (6 bases). TRBJ2-7 explains the end of the DNA better; the J call may be wrong. There are 14 residues in the CDR3. CDR1 MDHEN and CDR2 SYDVKM come from the germline V gene. The CDR3 DNA reads as TGTGCCAGCAGTTCAACAGGGTACAACTACGAGCAGTACTTC. Protein product: CASSSTGYNYEQYF.

This clone was seen a few times. The chain is built from TRBV28 and TRBJ2-7; TRBD1 agrees at 10 bases. Trimming cost V 4 bases and J 6 bases; bases outside gene matches: 12. Germline V gene data show CDR1 as MDHEN and CDR2 as SYDVKM. The CDR3 is 16 amino acids. In nucleotides, the CDR3 is TGTGCCAGCAGTTCGGATCGGGGACAGGGGTCGTTCGAGCAGTACTTC. Translated: CASSSDRGQGSFEQYF.

The rearrangement links TRBV28 to TRBJ1-5, with D perhaps TRBD1 (6 bases). From germline, CDR1 is MDHEN and CDR2 SYDVKM. The V end was cut by 3 bases, the J end by 0 bases, with 9 bases between. The CDR3 length is 15 residues. The CDR3 nucleotides are TGTGCCAGCAGTTTTCCGACAGGTAGCAATCAGCCCCAGCATTTT. Translation: CASSFPTGSNQPQHF.

The gene calls are TRBV7-9 and TRBJ2-7; no definite D call. This CDR3 has 12 residues. Germline V CDR1 and CDR2: SEHNR, FQNEAQ (reference sequence). V lost 5 bases and J 1 base, leaving 6 bases between the germline ends. The CDR3 sequence is CASSPGSYEQYF. For the CDR3, the DNA is TGTGCCAGCAGCCCCGGGTCCTACGAGCAGTACTTC.

J is TRBJ2-7 and V is TRBV29-1; 9 nucleotides agree with TRBD1. This CDR3 has 12 residues. Germline loops: CDR1 SQVTM, CDR2 ANQGSEA. The V gene end was trimmed by 7 bases and the J gene end by 4 bases; junction bases not matched to a gene: 5. The CDR3 sequence: CSARQGDYEQYF. The CDR3 DNA reads TGCAGCGCCCGACAGGGGGATTACGAGCAGTACTTC.

The chain couples TRBV28 to TRBJ1-1; D is perhaps TRBD1 (5 bases). The CDR3 runs to 13 residues. Germline CDR1 MDHEN, CDR2 SYDVKM. Trimming took off 8 bases at V and 7 bases at J, with 17 bases between the two ends. The CDR3 reads CASRLLGALEAFF. CDR3 bases: TGTGCCAGCCGTCTCCTAGGGGCCCTTGAAGCTTTCTTT.

This chain uses TRBV28 with TRBJ1-2; 7 nucleotides align to TRBD1. The V gene end was trimmed by 4 bases and the J gene end by 8 bases; junction bases not matched to a gene: 7. Germline-derived CDR1 and CDR2 are MDHEN and SYDVKM. The CDR3 extends over 13 amino acids. DNA of the CDR3: TGTGCCAGCAGTTCCGACAGGGAGACGGGCTACACCTTC. As protein: CASSSDRETGYTF.

The V and J genes are TRBV28 and TRBJ2-6, with 7 positions matching TRBD2. CDR3 length: 15 amino acids. The trim removed 5 bases at V and 8 bases at J, leaving 9 bases unmatched. The V gene's germline CDR1 is MDHEN and CDR2 SYDVKM. The CDR3 nucleotides are TGTGCCAGCAGTGCTTTGGGGGAGGGAACCAACGTCCTGACTTTC. Amino acids: CASSALGEGTNVLTF.

The chain couples TRBV6-1 to TRBJ1-5; possibly TRBD1 for D (5 bases). V lost 7 bases and J 0 bases, leaving 13 bases between the germline ends. The length of the CDR3 is 15 residues. Germline V gene lookup returns CDR1 MNHNS and CDR2 SASEGT. CDR3 sequence (DNA): TGTGCCAGCACCGAAGGGGCTTATAGCAATCAGCCCCAGCATTTT. Protein product: CASTEGAYSNQPQHF.

This sequence joins TRBV10-2 and TRBJ2-7; the D gene is possibly TRBD2 (5 bases). Germline V gives CDR1 WSHSY, CDR2 SAAADI. Trimming pared 1 base from V and 0 bases from J, leaving 7 bases between. The CDR3 covers 14 residues. CDR3 sequence reads: CASSEFGNSYEQYF. Here the CDR3 DNA reads TGCGCCAGCAGTGAGTTCGGGAACTCCTACGAGCAGTACTTC.

This chain joins TRBV9 and TRBJ2-5; 11 bases fit TRBD1. The J call may be in error: the DNA end matches TRBJ2-7 better. The germline V gene encodes CDR1 SGDLS and CDR2 YYNGEE. The CDR3 totals 15 residues. CDR3 bases: TGTGCCAGCAGCGGGGGACAGGGGGTCACCTACGAGCAGTACTTC. The encoded protein is CASSGGQGVTYEQYF.

The chain recombines TRBV9 with TRBJ1-2, with D possibly being TRBD1 (6 bases). The V end was cut by 0 bases, the J end by 0 bases, with 6 bases between. The CDR3 is 14 residues long. Per germline, CDR1 SGDLS and CDR2 YYNGEE. The CDR3 region is CASSVAGANYGYTF. The CDR3 region has the DNA TGTGCCAGCAGCGTAGCAGGGGCTAACTATGGCTACACCTTC.

The chain combines TRBV5-1 with TRBJ1-1, with TRBD1 matching 7 bases. Trimming took 4 bases from V and 2 from J; bases not matched to a gene: 8. The CDR3 has 15 amino acids. Germline assignment: CDR1 SGHRS and CDR2 YFSETQ. CDR3 nucleotides: TGCGCCAGCAGCGCACACAGGGGTTATAACACTGAAGCTTTCTTT. It yields the protein CASSAHRGYNTEAFF.

The V call is TRBV5-8, the J call TRBJ2-5; 10 bases fit TRBD2. Trimming at V came to 0 bases and at J to 6 bases, leaving 11 bases not matched to a gene. Germline CDR1 SGHTS, CDR2 YDEGEE. The CDR3 is 17 residues long. CDR3 DNA sequence: TGTGCCAGCAGCTTGGCAATAGCGGGGGGCCAACAACAGACCCAGTACTTC. It translates to CASSLAIAGGQQQTQYF.

On this clone itself: Mismatch with germline at one junction end may stem from a read error. Other DNA sequences in this specimen translate into the identical CDR3. The chain carries TRBV5-4 and TRBJ1-4, with D possibly matching TRBD1 (5 bases). Per the germline V gene, CDR1 is SGHNT and CDR2 is YYREEE (reference sequence). This CDR3 comprises 16 residues. The CDR3 DNA is TGTGCTAGCAGCTTTGGGCCCGGGGGGACTAATGAAAAACTGTTTTTT. Protein sequence: CASSFGPGGTNEKLFF.

This rearrangement joins TRBV10-3 to TRBJ1-2, with D possibly being TRBD1 (6 bases). The ends were cut back, 0 bases at V and 1 base at J, with 9 bases in the middle. Germline CDR1 is ENHRY and CDR2 is SYGVKD. The CDR3 has 15 residues. DNA for the CDR3: TGTGCCATCAGTGAGTCAGGACAGTATAACTATGGCTACACCTTC. This sequence encodes CAISESGQYNYGYTF.

Only a few counts were recorded for this clone. The chain uses TRBV5-4 and TRBJ2-7, with D possibly being TRBD2 (6 bases). Deletions cut 1 base from V and 5 bases from J, with 13 bases between. Germline V gene sequence: CDR1 SGHNT, CDR2 YYREEE (reference sequence). The CDR3 sequence is 14 residues long. The CDR3 here is CASSLKGRGNEQYF. DNA for the CDR3: TGTGCCAGCAGCTTGAAGGGCCGGGGGAACGAGCAGTACTTC.

The chain carries TRBV19 and TRBJ1-1; D perhaps matches TRBD1 (5 bases). Trimming took 3 bases from V and 3 from J, leaving 8 bases between them. This CDR3 has 13 amino acids. Per germline, CDR1 LNHDA and CDR2 SQIVND (reference sequence). The CDR3 nucleotides are TGTGCCAGTAGTATTGGGACTTACACTGAAGCTTTCTTT. Residues: CASSIGTYTEAFF. Using reference TRBV19 and TRBJ1-1 for the parts outside the CDR3, the full variable domain is DGGITQSPKYLFRKEGQNVTLSCEQNLNHDAMYWYRQDPGQGLRLIYYSQIVNDFQKGDIAEGYSVSREKKESFPLTVTSAQKNPTAFYLCASSIGTYTEAFFGQGTRLTVV.